The following is a TCR beta chain sequence with its context. Assay: immunoSEQ multiplex PCR; the TCRdb copy retains only in-frame clones and omits some. The table includes hundreds of thousands of clones, less than 95% detected once. The germline gives CDR1 SGHDN, CDR2 FVKESK. The CDR3 loop spans 15 amino acids. V lost 1 base to trimming and J lost 5 bases, with 11 bases between them. These data are taken from a study of cytomegalovirus exposure and HLA in healthy donors. The sample taken for sequencing was PBMCs. This receptor was identified in a young woman in good health and CMV-seronegative. The rearrangement joins TRBV14 to TRBJ2-2, with D unclear. DNA of the CDR3: TGTGCCAGCAGCCAAGGAAGAATAGGTACCGGGGAGCTGTTTTTT. Translation: CASSQGRIGTGELFF. The entire variable domain, with the rest obtained from reference TRBV14 and TRBJ2-2, is as follows: EAGVTQFPSHSVIEKGQTVTLRCDPISGHDNLYWYRRVMGKEIKFLLHFVKESKQDESGMPNNRFLAERTGGTYSTLKVQPAELEDSGVYFCASSQGRIGTGELFFGEGSRLTVL.